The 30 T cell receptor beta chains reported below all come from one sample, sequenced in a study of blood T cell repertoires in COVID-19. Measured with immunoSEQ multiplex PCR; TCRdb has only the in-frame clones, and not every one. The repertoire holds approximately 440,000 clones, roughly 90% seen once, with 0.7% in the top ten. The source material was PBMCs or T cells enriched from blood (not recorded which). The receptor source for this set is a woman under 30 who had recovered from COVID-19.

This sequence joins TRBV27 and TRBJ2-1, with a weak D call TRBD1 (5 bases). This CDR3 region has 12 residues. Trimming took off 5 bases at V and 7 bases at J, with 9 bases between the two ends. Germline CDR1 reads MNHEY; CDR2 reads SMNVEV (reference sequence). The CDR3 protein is CASSPPGNEQFF. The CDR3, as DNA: TGTGCCAGCAGTCCACCAGGGAATGAGCAGTTCTTC.

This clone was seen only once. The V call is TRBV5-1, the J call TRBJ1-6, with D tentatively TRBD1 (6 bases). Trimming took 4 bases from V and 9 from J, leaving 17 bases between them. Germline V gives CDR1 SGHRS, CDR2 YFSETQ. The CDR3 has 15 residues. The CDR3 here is CASSTTGEGGSPLHF. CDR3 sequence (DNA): TGCGCCAGCAGCACGACAGGAGAAGGGGGTTCACCCCTCCACTTT.

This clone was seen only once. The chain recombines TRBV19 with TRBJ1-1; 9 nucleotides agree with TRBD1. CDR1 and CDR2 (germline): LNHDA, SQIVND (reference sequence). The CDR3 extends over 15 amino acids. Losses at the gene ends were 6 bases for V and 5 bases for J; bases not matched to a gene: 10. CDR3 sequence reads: CASSPSGTGMTEAFF. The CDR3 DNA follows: TGTGCCAGTAGCCCGTCCGGGACAGGGATGACTGAAGCTTTCTTT.

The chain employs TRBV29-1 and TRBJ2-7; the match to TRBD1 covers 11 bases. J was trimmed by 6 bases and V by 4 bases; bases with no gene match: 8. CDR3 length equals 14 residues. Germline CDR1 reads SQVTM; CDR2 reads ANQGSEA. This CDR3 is CSVALSGQGGEQYF. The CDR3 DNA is TGCAGCGTTGCTTTATCGGGACAGGGGGGCGAGCAGTACTTC.

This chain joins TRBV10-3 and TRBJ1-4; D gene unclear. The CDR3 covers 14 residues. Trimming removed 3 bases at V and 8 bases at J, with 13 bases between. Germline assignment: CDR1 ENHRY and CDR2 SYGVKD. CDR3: CAISEVDGEEKLFF. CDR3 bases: TGTGCCATCAGTGAAGTCGATGGAGAGGAAAAACTGTTTTTT.

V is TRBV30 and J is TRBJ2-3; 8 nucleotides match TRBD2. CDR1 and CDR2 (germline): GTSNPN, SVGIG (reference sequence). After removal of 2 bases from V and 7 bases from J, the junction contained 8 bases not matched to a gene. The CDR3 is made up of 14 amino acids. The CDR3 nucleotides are TGTGCCTGGAGTACCGGGGGGGGGTCTAATACGCAGTATTTT. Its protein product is CAWSTGGGSNTQYF.

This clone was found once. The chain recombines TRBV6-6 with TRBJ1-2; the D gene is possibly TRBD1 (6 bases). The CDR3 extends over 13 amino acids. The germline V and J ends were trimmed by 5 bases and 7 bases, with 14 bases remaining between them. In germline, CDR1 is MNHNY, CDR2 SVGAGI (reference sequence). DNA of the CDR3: TGTGCCAGCAGTCTACAGGGATCGGGTGGCTACACCTTC. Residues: CASSLQGSGGYTF.

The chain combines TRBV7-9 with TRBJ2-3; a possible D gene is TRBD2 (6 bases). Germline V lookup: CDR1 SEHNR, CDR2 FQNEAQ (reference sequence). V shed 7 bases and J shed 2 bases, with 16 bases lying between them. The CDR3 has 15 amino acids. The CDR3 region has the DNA TGTGCCAGCACCCAACGGAGGGCATCCACAGATACGCAGTATTTT. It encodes CASTQRRASTDTQYF.

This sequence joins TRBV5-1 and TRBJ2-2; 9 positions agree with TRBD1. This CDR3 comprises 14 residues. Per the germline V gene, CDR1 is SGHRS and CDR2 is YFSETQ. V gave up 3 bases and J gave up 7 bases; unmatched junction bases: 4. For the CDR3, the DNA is TGCGCCAGCAGCTGGGACAGGGAAGACGGGGAGCTGTTTTTT. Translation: CASSWDREDGELFF.

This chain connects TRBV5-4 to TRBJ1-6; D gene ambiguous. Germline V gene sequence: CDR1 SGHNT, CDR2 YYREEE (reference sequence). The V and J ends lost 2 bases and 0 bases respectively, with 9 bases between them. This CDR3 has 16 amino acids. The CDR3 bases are TGTGCCAGCAGCTTATCCTATAGCTCCTATAATTCACCCCTCCACTTT. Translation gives CASSLSYSSYNSPLHF.

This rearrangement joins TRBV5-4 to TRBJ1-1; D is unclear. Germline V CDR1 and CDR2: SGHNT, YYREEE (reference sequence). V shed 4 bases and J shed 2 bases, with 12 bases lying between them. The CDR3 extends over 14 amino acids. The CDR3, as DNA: TGTGCCAGCAGCGGTATCTCGGGTAACACTGAAGCTTTCTTT. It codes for CASSGISGNTEAFF.

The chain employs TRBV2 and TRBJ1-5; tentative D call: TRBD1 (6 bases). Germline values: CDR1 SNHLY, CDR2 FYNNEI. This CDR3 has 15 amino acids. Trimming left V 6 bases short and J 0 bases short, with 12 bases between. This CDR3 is CASSFQGSSNQPQHF. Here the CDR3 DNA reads TGTGCCAGCAGCTTTCAGGGGAGTAGCAATCAGCCCCAGCATTTT.

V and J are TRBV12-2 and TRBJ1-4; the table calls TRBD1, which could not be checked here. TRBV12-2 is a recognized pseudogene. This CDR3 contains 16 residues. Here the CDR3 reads CASRLAQGSTNEKLFF. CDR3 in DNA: TGTGCAAGTCGCTTAGCGCAGGGTTCAACTAATGAAAAACTGTTTTTT.

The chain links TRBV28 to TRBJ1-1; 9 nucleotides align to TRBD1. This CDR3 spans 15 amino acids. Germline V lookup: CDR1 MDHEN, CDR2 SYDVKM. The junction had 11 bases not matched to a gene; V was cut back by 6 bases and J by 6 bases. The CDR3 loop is CASRFPTGGVPEAFF. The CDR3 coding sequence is TGTGCCAGCAGGTTCCCCACAGGGGGCGTTCCTGAAGCTTTCTTT.

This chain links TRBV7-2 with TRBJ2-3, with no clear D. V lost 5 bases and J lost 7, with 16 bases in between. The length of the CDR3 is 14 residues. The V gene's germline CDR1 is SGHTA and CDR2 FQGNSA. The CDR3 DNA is TGTGCCAGCAGCCAGGCCGCCTTCGGAAATACGCAGTATTTT. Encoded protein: CASSQAAFGNTQYF. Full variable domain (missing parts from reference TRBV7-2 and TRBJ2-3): GAGVSQSPSNKVTEKGKDVELRCDPISGHTALYWYRQSLGQGLEFLIYFQGNSAPDKSGLPSDRFSAERTGGSVSTLTIQRTQQEDSAVYLCASSQAAFGNTQYFGPGTRLTVL.

The CDR3 protein is CASNDRQGGYGYTF. Here the CDR3 DNA reads TGTGCCAGCAACGACCGGCAGGGGGGCTATGGCTACACCTTC. The chain joins TRBV6-5 to TRBJ1-2; 7 bases are shared with TRBD1. This CDR3 comprises 14 residues. V gave up 7 bases and J gave up 4 bases; unmatched junction bases: 9. CDR1 is MNHEY and CDR2 is SVGAGI in the germline V gene.

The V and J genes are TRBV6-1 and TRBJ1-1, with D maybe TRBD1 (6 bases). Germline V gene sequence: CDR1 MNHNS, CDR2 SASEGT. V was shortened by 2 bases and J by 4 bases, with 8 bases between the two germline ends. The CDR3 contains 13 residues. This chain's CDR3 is CASSEQGITEAFF. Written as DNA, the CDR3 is TGTGCCAGCAGTGAACAGGGGATCACTGAAGCTTTCTTT.

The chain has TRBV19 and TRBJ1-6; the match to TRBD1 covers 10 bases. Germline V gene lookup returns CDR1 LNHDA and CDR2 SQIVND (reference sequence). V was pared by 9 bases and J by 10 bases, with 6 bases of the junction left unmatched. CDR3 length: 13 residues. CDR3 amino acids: CASGDRGGSPLHF. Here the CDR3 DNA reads TGTGCCAGCGGGGACAGGGGAGGGTCACCCCTCCACTTT. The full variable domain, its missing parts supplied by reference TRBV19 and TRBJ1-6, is DGGITQSPKYLFRKEGQNVTLSCEQNLNHDAMYWYRQDPGQGLRLIYYSQIVNDFQKGDIAEGYSVSREKKESFPLTVTSAQKNPTAFYLCASGDRGGSPLHFGNGTRLTVT.

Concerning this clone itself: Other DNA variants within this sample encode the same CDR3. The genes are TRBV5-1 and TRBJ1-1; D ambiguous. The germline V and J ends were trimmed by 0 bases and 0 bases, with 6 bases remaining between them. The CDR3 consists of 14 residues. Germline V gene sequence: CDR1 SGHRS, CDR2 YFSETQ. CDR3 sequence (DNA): TGCGCCAGCAGCTTGGGAGCTGTGAACACTGAAGCTTTCTTT. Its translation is CASSLGAVNTEAFF.

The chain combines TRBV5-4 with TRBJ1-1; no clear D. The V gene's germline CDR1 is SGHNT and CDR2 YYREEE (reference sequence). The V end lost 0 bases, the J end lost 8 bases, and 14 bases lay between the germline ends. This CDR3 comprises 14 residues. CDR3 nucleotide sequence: TGTGCCAGCAGCTTGGATCTCAGGTCTACCGAAGCTTTCTTT. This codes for CASSLDLRSTEAFF. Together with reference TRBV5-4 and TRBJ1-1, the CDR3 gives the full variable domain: ETGVTQSPTHLIKTRGQQVTLRCSSQSGHNTVSWYQQALGQGPQFIFQYYREEENGRGNFPPRFSGLQFPNYSSELNVNALELDDSALYLCASSLDLRSTEAFFGQGTRLTVV.

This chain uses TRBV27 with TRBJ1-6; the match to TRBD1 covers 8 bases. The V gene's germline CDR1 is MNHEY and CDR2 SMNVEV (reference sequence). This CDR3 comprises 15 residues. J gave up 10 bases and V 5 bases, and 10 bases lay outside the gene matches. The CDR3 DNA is TGTGCCAGCAGTGACAGGGGTGGGAATGGGTCACCCCTCCACTTT. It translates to CASSDRGGNGSPLHF.

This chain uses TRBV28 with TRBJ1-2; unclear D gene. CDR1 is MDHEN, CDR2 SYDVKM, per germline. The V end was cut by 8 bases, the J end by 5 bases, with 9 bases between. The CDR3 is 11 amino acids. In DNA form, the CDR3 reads TGTGCCAGCCGGGATTTTTATGGCTACACCTTC. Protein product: CASRDFYGYTF.

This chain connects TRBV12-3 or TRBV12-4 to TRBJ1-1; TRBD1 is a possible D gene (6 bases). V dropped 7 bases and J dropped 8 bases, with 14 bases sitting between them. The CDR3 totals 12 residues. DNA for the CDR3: TGTGCCAGCATCCAAAGGGGGTTCGAAGCTTTCTTT. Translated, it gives CASIQRGFEAFF.

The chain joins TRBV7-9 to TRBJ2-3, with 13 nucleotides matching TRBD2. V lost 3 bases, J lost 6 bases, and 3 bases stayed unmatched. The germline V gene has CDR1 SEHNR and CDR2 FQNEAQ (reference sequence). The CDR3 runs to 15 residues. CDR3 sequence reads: CASSFTSGGADTQYF. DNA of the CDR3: TGTGCCAGCAGCTTCACTAGCGGGGGGGCCGATACGCAGTATTTT.

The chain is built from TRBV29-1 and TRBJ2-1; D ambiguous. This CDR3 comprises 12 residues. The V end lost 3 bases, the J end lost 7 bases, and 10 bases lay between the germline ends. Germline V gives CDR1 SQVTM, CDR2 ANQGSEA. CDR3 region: CSVEEIINEQFF. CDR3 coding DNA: TGCAGCGTTGAGGAGATTATTAATGAGCAGTTCTTC.

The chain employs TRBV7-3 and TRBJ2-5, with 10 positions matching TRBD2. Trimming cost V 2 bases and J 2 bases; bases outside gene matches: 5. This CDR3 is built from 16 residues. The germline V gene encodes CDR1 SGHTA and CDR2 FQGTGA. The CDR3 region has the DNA TGTGCCAGCAGCTTATTGGCTAGCGGGGGACAAGAGACCCAGTACTTC. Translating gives CASSLLASGGQETQYF.

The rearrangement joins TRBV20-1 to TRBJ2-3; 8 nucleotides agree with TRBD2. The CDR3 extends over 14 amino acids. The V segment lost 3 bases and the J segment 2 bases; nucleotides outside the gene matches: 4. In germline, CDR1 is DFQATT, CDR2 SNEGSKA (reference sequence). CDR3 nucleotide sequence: TGCAGTGCTAGTCGGACTAGCCCCACAGATACGCAGTATTTT. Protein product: CSASRTSPTDTQYF.

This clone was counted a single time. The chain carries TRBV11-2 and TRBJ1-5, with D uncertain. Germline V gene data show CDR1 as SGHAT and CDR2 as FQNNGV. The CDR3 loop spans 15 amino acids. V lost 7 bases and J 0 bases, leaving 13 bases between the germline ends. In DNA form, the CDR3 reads TGTGCCAGCACCCTGGACGGGAATAGCAATCAGCCCCAGCATTTT. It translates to CASTLDGNSNQPQHF.

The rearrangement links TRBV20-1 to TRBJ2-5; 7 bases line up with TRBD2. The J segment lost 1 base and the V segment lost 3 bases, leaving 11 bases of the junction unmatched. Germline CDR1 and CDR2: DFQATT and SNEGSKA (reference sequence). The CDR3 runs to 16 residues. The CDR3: CSASDREAVAQETQYF. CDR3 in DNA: TGCAGTGCTAGTGACCGGGAGGCGGTGGCCCAAGAGACCCAGTACTTC.

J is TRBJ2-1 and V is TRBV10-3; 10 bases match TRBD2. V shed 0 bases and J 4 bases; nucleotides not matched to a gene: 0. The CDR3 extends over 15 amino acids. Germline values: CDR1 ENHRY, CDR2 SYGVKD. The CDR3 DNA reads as TGTGCCATCAGTGAGTCGACTAGCGGGTACAATGAGCAGTTCTTC. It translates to CAISESTSGYNEQFF.